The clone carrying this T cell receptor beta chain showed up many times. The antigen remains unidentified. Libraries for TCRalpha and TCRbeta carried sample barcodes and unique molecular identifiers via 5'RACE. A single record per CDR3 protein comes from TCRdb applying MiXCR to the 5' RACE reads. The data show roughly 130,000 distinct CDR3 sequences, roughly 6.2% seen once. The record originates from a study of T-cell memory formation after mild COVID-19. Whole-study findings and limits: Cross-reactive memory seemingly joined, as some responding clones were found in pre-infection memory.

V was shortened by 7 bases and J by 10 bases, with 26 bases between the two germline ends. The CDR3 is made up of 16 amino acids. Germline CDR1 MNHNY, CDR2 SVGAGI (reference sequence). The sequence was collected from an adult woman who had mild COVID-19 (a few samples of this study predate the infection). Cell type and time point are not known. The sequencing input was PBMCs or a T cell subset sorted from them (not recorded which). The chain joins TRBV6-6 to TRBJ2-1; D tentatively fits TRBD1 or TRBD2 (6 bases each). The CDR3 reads CASTAGGGSMTGEQFF. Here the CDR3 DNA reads TGTGCCAGCACCGCCGGGGGCGGATCAATGACCGGAGAGCAGTTCTTC.